This is a list of T cell receptor beta chains from one sample in a study of T cell responses to AZD1222 COVID-19 vaccine. Using immunoSEQ multiplex PCR, the repertoire was profiled, and TCRdb retains in-frame clones only, with some absent. The sample lists approximately 150,000 clones; about nine tenths were seen once. The specimen comprised peripheral blood, sampled on day 0 of AZD1222 vaccination. Receptors were obtained from an adult in good health. CDR3s include the opening cysteine and the closing phenylalanine or tryptophan. The D gene is left open where the match is weak. Size is omitted from some rows. Given values are once, few, many or a class for expanded clones.

length	D	size	V	J	CDR3	DNA
14	-	-	TRBV30	TRBJ1-2	CAWSVVIGVRGYTF	TGTGCCTGGAGTGTTGTAATAGGGGTCAGGGGCTACACCTTC
13	-	-	TRBV9	TRBJ1-2	CASSRDSNYGYTF	TGTGCCAGCAGCCGCGACAGCAACTATGGCTACACCTTC
12	-	-	TRBV7-8	TRBJ2-1	CASSPRGQEQFF	TGTGCCAGCAGCCCTCGGGGGCAGGAGCAGTTCTTC
13	-	-	TRBV14	TRBJ1-1	CASSHGGNTEAFF	TGTGCCAGCAGCCACGGCGGGAACACTGAAGCTTTCTTT
14	-	few	TRBV5-1	TRBJ1-2	CASSLAGMGNGYTF	TGCGCCAGCAGCTTGGCGGGGATGGGGAATGGCTACACCTTC
13	-	-	TRBV3-1/TRBV3-2	TRBJ2-5	CASSQSRFETQYF	TGTGCCAGCAGCCAATCAAGGTTCGAGACCCAGTACTTC
12	-	-	TRBV6-2/TRBV6-3	TRBJ1-2	CASSVGLYGYTF	TGTGCCAGCAGCGTAGGGCTCTATGGCTACACCTTC
19	-	-	TRBV5-1	TRBJ1-4	CASSRSGSSSDATNEKLFF	TGCGCCAGCAGCCGCTCAGGCTCGAGTTCCGATGCAACTAATGAAAAACTGTTTTTT
14	TRBD1	-	TRBV4-1	TRBJ2-5	CASSLSQGSETQYF	TGCGCCAGCAGCCTCTCACAGGGGTCCGAGACCCAGTACTTC
16	-	once	TRBV13	TRBJ2-1	CASSFKMWEAYNEQFF	TGTGCCAGCAGCTTCAAGATGTGGGAGGCCTACAATGAGCAGTTCTTC
14	-	once	TRBV30	TRBJ2-7	CAWRAGGRSHEQYF	TGTGCCTGGAGGGCCGGGGGCAGGTCCCACGAGCAGTACTTC
17	TRBD1	-	TRBV5-6	TRBJ2-7	CASSPRFQGARSYEQYF	TGTGCCAGCAGCCCCCGGTTCCAGGGGGCACGGTCCTACGAGCAGTACTTC
15	TRBD2	-	TRBV7-2	TRBJ2-3	CASSFDGGAGDTQYF	TGTGCCAGCAGCTTCGACGGGGGGGCAGGAGATACGCAGTATTTT
15	-	few	TRBV5-1	TRBJ2-7	CASSKGRGFAYEQYF	TGCGCCAGCAGCAAAGGACGGGGTTTCGCCTACGAGCAGTACTTC
13	TRBD1	-	TRBV5-1	TRBJ1-2	CASRTEGAGGYTF	TGCGCCAGCAGAACAGAGGGGGCGGGAGGCTACACCTTC
12	-	-	TRBV28	TRBJ2-7	CASSTEGYEQYF	TGTGCCAGCTCAACCGAGGGATACGAGCAGTACTTC
16	TRBD2	-	TRBV9	TRBJ2-2	CASTGLAGPRTGELFF	TGTGCCAGTACGGGACTAGCGGGGCCGAGAACCGGGGAGCTGTTTTTT
12	-	once	TRBV5-6	TRBJ2-1	CASSLEFGWQFF	TGTGCCAGCAGCTTGGAGTTCGGGTGGCAGTTCTTC
12	-	-	TRBV3-1/TRBV3-2	TRBJ1-1	CAAGAGNTEAFF	TGCGCAGCGGGGGCTGGGAACACTGAAGCTTTCTTT
14	TRBD1	once	TRBV7-9	TRBJ1-1	CASSLAGTATEAFF	TGTGCCAGCAGCTTAGCTGGGACAGCCACTGAAGCTTTCTTT
14	-	few	TRBV5-1	TRBJ1-6	CASTQSTRDSPLHF	TGCGCCAGCACACAGTCCACGAGGGATTCACCCCTCCACTTT
13	-	few	TRBV3-1/TRBV3-2	TRBJ1-1	CASSQLAGGEAFF	TGTGCCAGCAGCCAACTGGCGGGGGGTGAAGCTTTCTTT
14	TRBD1	once	TRBV9	TRBJ1-1	CASSFYDRDTEAFF	TGTGCCAGCAGCTTCTACGACAGGGACACTGAAGCTTTCTTT
11	-	-	TRBV2	TRBJ2-4	CASAPTTIQYF	TGTGCCAGCGCTCCAACTACAATTCAGTACTTC
8	-	-	TRBV27	TRBJ2-7	CAPHEQYF	TGTGCCCCTCACGAGCAGTACTTC
11	-	-	TRBV11-2	TRBJ1-1	CASSLGPEAFF	TGTGCCAGCAGTCTGGGGCCAGAAGCTTTCTTT
12	-	once	TRBV6-1	TRBJ2-1	CASSDGGLFQFF	TGTGCCAGCAGTGACGGGGGTCTTTTTCAGTTCTTC
14	-	-	TRBV30	TRBJ1-1	CAWRGRQTGTEAFF	TGTGCCTGGAGGGGAAGACAGACGGGGACTGAAGCTTTCTTT
13	-	-	TRBV4-3	TRBJ1-2	CASSQEIGAGYTF	TGCGCCAGCAGCCAAGAGATAGGGGCTGGCTACACCTTC
15	-	-	TRBV5-4	TRBJ1-4	CASSLEGPRGEKLFF	TGTGCCAGCAGCTTGGAGGGCCCAAGGGGTGAAAAACTGTTTTTT
15	-	-	TRBV5-1	TRBJ2-7	CASSLDGNRYYEQYF	TGCGCCAGCAGCTTGGACGGTAACAGATACTACGAGCAGTACTTC
11	-	-	TRBV6-5	TRBJ2-1	CASTLKDEQFF	TGTGCCAGCACCCTTAAAGATGAGCAGTTCTTC
11	TRBD1	-	TRBV20-1	TRBJ1-2	CSARDSKRYTF	TGCAGTGCAAGGGACAGCAAACGCTACACCTTC
12	-	once	TRBV6-4	TRBJ1-2	CASSDSRGGYTF	TGTGCCAGCAGTGACTCGCGGGGCGGCTACACCTTC
15	TRBD1	-	TRBV19	TRBJ2-3	CASSWDRASTDTQYF	TGTGCCAGTAGTTGGGACAGGGCAAGCACAGATACGCAGTATTTT
14	-	few	TRBV11-3	TRBJ2-7	CASSFGKSSYEQYF	TGTGCCAGCAGCTTCGGGAAGAGCTCCTACGAGCAGTACTTC
14	-	-	TRBV9	TRBJ1-1	CASSVKYRDTEAFF	TGTGCCAGCAGCGTGAAATACCGGGACACTGAAGCTTTCTTT
13	-	-	TRBV7-3	TRBJ2-1	CASSFQSSREQFF	TGTGCCAGCAGCTTTCAGTCGAGCCGCGAGCAGTTCTTC
13	-	-	TRBV12-3/TRBV12-4	TRBJ2-4	CASSHPERNIQYF	TGTGCCAGCAGTCATCCTGAGAGAAACATTCAGTACTTC
15	-	-	TRBV4-2	TRBJ1-2	CASSPKATADYGYTF	TGTGCCAGCAGCCCAAAAGCCACCGCCGACTATGGCTACACCTTC
12	TRBD2	-	TRBV18	TRBJ2-1	CASSPGLEGQFF	TGTGCCAGCTCACCGGGACTAGAGGGACAGTTCTTC
15	-	-	TRBV6-5	TRBJ2-2	CASISGRSNAGELFF	TGTGCCAGCATTTCCGGGCGGAGTAACGCCGGGGAGCTGTTTTTT
17	TRBD1	once	TRBV7-9	TRBJ2-6	CASSLGDRGSGANVLTF	TGTGCCAGCAGCTTAGGGGACAGGGGAAGTGGGGCCAACGTCCTGACTTTC
14	-	once	TRBV14	TRBJ1-1	CASSQDGGGTEAFF	TGTGCCAGCAGCCAAGATGGAGGGGGGACTGAAGCTTTCTTT
15	-	-	TRBV12-5	TRBJ1-1	CASGLVPWMNTEAFF	TGTGCTAGTGGTTTGGTGCCTTGGATGAACACTGAAGCTTTCTTT
15	-	-	TRBV7-8	TRBJ2-1	CASSITGTTNNEQFF	TGTGCCAGCAGCATTACCGGGACCACCAACAATGAGCAGTTCTTC
17	-	-	TRBV6-2/TRBV6-3	TRBJ2-5	CASSTYYPRDLQETQYF	TGTGCCAGCAGCACGTACTATCCCCGGGACTTACAAGAGACCCAGTACTTC
14	-	-	TRBV7-9	TRBJ1-5	CASSLRDSNQPQHF	TGTGCCAGCAGCTTACGAGATAGCAATCAGCCCCAGCATTTT
17	TRBD1	-	TRBV19	TRBJ1-6	CASSISGGQGYNSPLHF	TGTGCCAGTAGTATCTCCGGCGGACAGGGTTATAATTCACCCCTCCACTTT
12	-	-	TRBV9	TRBJ1-2	CASSVGRGGYTF	TGTGCCAGCAGCGTAGGCAGGGGCGGCTACACCTTC
15	-	-	TRBV3-1/TRBV3-2	TRBJ2-1	CASSQGRVSYNEQFF	TGTGCCAGCAGCCAAGGGAGGGTTTCCTACAATGAGCAGTTCTTC
13	-	once	TRBV5-4	TRBJ2-7	CASSLSQGYEQYF	TGTGCCAGCAGCTTGTCACAGGGATACGAGCAGTACTTC
15	TRBD1	-	TRBV9	TRBJ2-7	CASSVGTGFIYEQYF	TGTGCCAGCAGCGTTGGGACAGGGTTCATCTACGAGCAGTACTTC
14	-	-	TRBV27	TRBJ1-1	CASSWAGLNTEAFF	TGTGCCAGCAGTTGGGCAGGGCTGAACACTGAAGCTTTCTTT
16	-	-	TRBV6-2/TRBV6-3	TRBJ2-7	CASSLGQLQFSYEQYF	TGTGCCAGCAGTCTCGGACAGCTACAATTCTCCTACGAGCAGTACTTC